Presented here are 26 T cell receptor beta chains from one specimen sequenced in a study of molecular identifiers for immune sequencing clone quantification. TCRdb redid the calling of the PCR reads with MiXCR, one entry per CDR3 protein. The table shows 250,000 to 350,000 distinct CDR3 sequences, with over 20% occurring only once. Sequences were obtained from naive CD8+ T cells from blood, with Jurkat cell RNA spiked in. Subset in this sample: FACS-sorted CD8+CD4-CCR7+CD45RA+ naive T cells. Receptor source: a human donor in good health. Some libraries in this study had Jurkat cell RNA spiked in.

This clonotype was counted at least ten times. The V call is TRBV13, the J call TRBJ2-3; D possibly uses TRBD1 or TRBD2 (5 bases each). The CDR3 has 17 residues. Germline V gene data show CDR1 as PRHDT and CDR2 as FYEKMQ (reference sequence). V was shortened by 4 bases and J by 1 base, with 18 bases between the two germline ends. The CDR3 region has the DNA TGTGCCAGCAGCTCCAACCAACTAGTGGGGGGCACAGATACGCAGTATTTT. Protein product: CASSSNQLVGGTDTQYF.

In regard to this clonotype: A junction end diverges from the germline sequence, so it may reflect a read error. The chain employs TRBV28 and TRBJ2-3, with D possibly being TRBD2 (5 bases). The CDR3 is made up of 19 amino acids. From germline, CDR1 is MDHEN and CDR2 SYDVKM. CDR3 residues: CASSFPRTGSITPTHTQYF. In DNA form, the CDR3 reads TGTGCCAGCAGTTTCCCCCGGACGGGGTCCATTACCCCCACACATACGCAGTATTTT.

In this sample, this clonotype turned up many times. J is TRBJ2-3 and V is TRBV28, with 10 bases aligning to TRBD2. The CDR3 spans 16 residues. Per the germline V gene, CDR1 is MDHEN and CDR2 is SYDVKM. J gave up 1 base and V 5 bases, and 6 bases lay outside the gene matches. CDR3 sequence reads: CASSPSGRAGTDTQYF. Here the CDR3 DNA reads TGTGCCAGCAGTCCTAGCGGGAGAGCCGGCACAGATACGCAGTATTTT.

V gene TRBV4-3 combines with J gene TRBJ1-1, with D possibly matching TRBD1 (5 bases). V was cut by 2 bases and J by 6 bases, with 13 bases left in between. Germline V gives CDR1 LGHNA, CDR2 YSLEER. The length of the CDR3 is 14 residues. The CDR3 sequence: CASSQNPQGPEAFF. The DNA of the CDR3 is TGCGCCAGCAGCCAAAATCCGCAGGGACCTGAAGCTTTCTTT.

This clonotype was seen many times. The V call is TRBV20-1, the J call TRBJ2-7, with 12 positions matching TRBD2. The CDR3 covers 17 residues. Germline CDR1 DFQATT, CDR2 SNEGSKA (reference sequence). V shed 6 bases, J shed 4 bases, and the junction held 16 bases outside the gene matches. This CDR3 is CSAGRTSGIYAGYEQYF. Here the CDR3 DNA reads TGCAGTGCAGGGAGGACTAGCGGGATTTACGCTGGTTACGAGCAGTACTTC.

The chain links TRBV4-3 to TRBJ2-1, with D tentatively TRBD2 (5 bases). Germline V gives CDR1 LGHNA, CDR2 YSLEER. The CDR3 has 15 amino acids. V dropped 1 base and J dropped 4 bases, with 11 bases sitting between them. In DNA, the CDR3 is TGCGCCAGCAGCCAAGCCAGAAGGGAGTACAATGAGCAGTTCTTC. It translates to CASSQARREYNEQFF.

In the case of this clonotype: One junction end disagrees with the germline gene, perhaps due to a read error. The chain has TRBV28 and TRBJ2-7; no clear D. The length of the CDR3 is 14 residues. CDR1 and CDR2 from the germline V gene are MDHEN and SYDVKM. CDR3 residues: CASSFTAPSNEQYF. The CDR3 nucleotides read TGTGCCAGCAGTTTCACCGCTCCCTCCAACGAGCAGTACTTC.

The genes are TRBV11-2 and TRBJ2-1, with 10 bases matching TRBD2. Germline V lookup: CDR1 SGHAT, CDR2 FQNNGV. The CDR3 extends over 16 amino acids. The trim removed 4 bases at V and 3 bases at J, leaving 6 bases unmatched. In DNA, the CDR3 is TGTGCCAGCAGCTCATCGGGACTAGCGAACTACAATGAGCAGTTCTTC. The encoded protein is CASSSSGLANYNEQFF. The full variable domain, completed using reference TRBV11-2 and TRBJ2-1, is EAGVAQSPRYKIIEKRQSVAFWCNPISGHATLYWYQQILGQGPKLLIQFQNNGVVDDSQLPKDRFSAERLKGVDSTLKIQPAKLEDSAVYLCASSSSGLANYNEQFFGPGTRLTVL.

The V and J genes are TRBV4-2 and TRBJ1-4; maybe TRBD1 (6 bases). The CDR3 spans 16 residues. V was pared by 1 base and J by 4 bases, with 13 bases between. Germline assignment: CDR1 LGHNA and CDR2 YNFKEQ. CDR3 coding DNA: TGTGCCAGCAGCCAAGGACAGGCCCGGGGTAATGAAAAACTGTTTTTT. The encoded protein is CASSQGQARGNEKLFF.

As to this clonotype: This sequence may be a read error, since a much larger clone differs from it by one base. V and J are TRBV6-5 and TRBJ2-1; TRBD2 matches 7 bases. The CDR3 runs 14 residues. Germline V gene data show CDR1 as MNHEY and CDR2 as SVGAGI. The CDR3 DNA reads TGTGCCAGCTCCTATTGGGGGGGTGTAAATGAGCAGCTCTTC. Translating gives CASSYWGGVNEQLF.

This clonotype was counted between two and nine times. The rearrangement uses TRBV28 and TRBJ2-2; 9 bases are a match to TRBD1. The CDR3 totals 17 residues. With 6 bases clipped from V and 4 bases from J, the junction kept 12 bases outside the gene matches. Germline CDR1 is MDHEN and CDR2 is SYDVKM. CDR3 DNA sequence: TGTGCCAGCAGACGAGAACAGGGGGCGCGCGGCACCGGGGAGCTGTTTTTT. Amino acids: CASRREQGARGTGELFF.

The rearrangement uses TRBV4-1 and TRBJ2-3; 8 nucleotides line up with TRBD2. The CDR3 totals 17 residues. CDR1 and CDR2 from the germline V gene are MGHRA and YSYEKL. The V segment lost 0 bases and the J segment 5 bases; nucleotides outside the gene matches: 10. The CDR3 DNA is TGCGCCAGCAGCCAAGAGGGGGCCGGGAGGGCCGTAGATACGCAGTATTTT. Residues: CASSQEGAGRAVDTQYF.

This clonotype was seen once. A much larger clone differs from this one at a single base, so this may be a read error. The chain is built from TRBV9 and TRBJ2-3; D not resolved. The V end was cut by 3 bases, the J end by 1 base, with 9 bases between. The CDR3 totals 14 residues. The germline V gene has CDR1 SGDLS and CDR2 YYNGEE. The CDR3 here is CASSGRGRTDTQYF. DNA for the CDR3: TGTGCCAGCAGCGGGAGAGGACGCACAGATACGCAGTATTTT. Complete variable domain (other parts from reference TRBV9 and TRBJ2-3): DSGVTQTPKHLITATGQRVTLRCSPRSGDLSVYWYQQSLDQGLQFLIQYYNGEERAKGNILERFSAQQFPDLHSELNLSSLELGDSALYFCASSGRGRTDTQYFGPGTRLTVL.

This clonotype has ten or more counts. V is TRBV12-3 or TRBV12-4 and J is TRBJ2-7, with D tentatively TRBD1 (8 bases). The CDR3 length is 15 residues. Trimming cost V 5 bases and J 3 bases, with 17 bases left between them. The CDR3 reads CASSPTQGGYYEQYF. CDR3 DNA sequence: TGTGCCAGCAGTCCAACACAGGGGGGGTACTACGAGCAGTACTTC.

This clonotype appeared a few times. The chain uses TRBV20-1 and TRBJ2-2; TRBD2 agrees at 12 bases. The CDR3 is 18 amino acids. The V gene end was trimmed by 0 bases and the J gene end by 7 bases; junction bases not matched to a gene: 12. The V gene's germline CDR1 is DFQATT and CDR2 SNEGSKA (reference sequence). The CDR3 coding sequence is TGCAGTGCTAGAGATCGCGGACTAGCGGGATGGTCTGGCGGGGAGCTGTTTTTT. Encoded protein: CSARDRGLAGWSGGELFF.

This clonotype was seen ten or more times. This chain connects TRBV4-3 to TRBJ2-3, with 14 bases lining up with TRBD2. CDR1 and CDR2 (germline): LGHNA, YSLEER. This CDR3 has 16 amino acids. The trim removed 5 bases at V and 2 bases at J, leaving 3 bases unmatched. CDR3 sequence reads: CASSEGLAGATDTQYF. CDR3 DNA sequence: TGCGCCAGCAGCGAGGGACTAGCGGGGGCCACAGATACGCAGTATTTT.

The V call is TRBV6-2 or TRBV6-3, the J call TRBJ2-5; D possibly matches TRBD1 or TRBD2 (5 bases each). Germline V CDR1 and CDR2: MNHEY, SVGEGT. The CDR3 totals 14 residues. The V end lost 5 bases, the J end lost 1 base, and 11 bases lay between the germline ends. In DNA, the CDR3 is TGTGCCAGCAGTCCCGGGGCAGTCCAAGAGACCCAGTACTTC. Translating gives CASSPGAVQETQYF.

The rearrangement joins TRBV30 to TRBJ2-2; 8 nucleotides align to TRBD2. V was pared by 1 base and J by 0 bases, with 1 base of the junction left unmatched. The CDR3 runs to 15 residues. Germline CDR1 GTSNPN, CDR2 SVGIG (reference sequence). This chain's CDR3 is CAWSGGLANTGELFF. CDR3 nucleotide sequence: TGTGCCTGGAGTGGGGGACTAGCGAACACCGGGGAGCTGTTTTTT.

This clonotype was found many times. The chain links TRBV5-6 to TRBJ1-1; D remains ambiguous. The V end lost 1 base, the J end lost 3 bases, and 13 bases lay between the germline ends. The V gene's germline CDR1 is SGHDT and CDR2 YYEEEE. This CDR3 region has 15 residues. CDR3 region: CASSLLVSRDTEAFF. CDR3 in DNA: TGTGCCAGCAGCTTGCTTGTATCGCGGGACACTGAAGCTTTCTTT.

This clonotype was observed at least ten times. The rearrangement uses TRBV25-1 and TRBJ1-1, with D unresolved. The germline V gene has CDR1 MGHDK and CDR2 SYGVNS. With 4 bases removed from V and 5 bases from J, the gap between germline ends came to 11 bases. This CDR3 is built from 13 residues. This CDR3 is CASSVMTGTEAFF. The CDR3 nucleotides are TGTGCCAGCAGTGTGATGACCGGTACTGAAGCTTTCTTT. The whole variable domain, remainder taken from reference TRBV25-1 and TRBJ1-1, is EADIYQTPRYLVIGTGKKITLECSQTMGHDKMYWYQQDPGMELHLIHYSYGVNSTEKGDLSSESTVSRIRTEHFPLTLESARPSHTSQYLCASSVMTGTEAFFGQGTRLTVV.

Comment on this clonotype: A clone one base away is much larger, so this may be a read error. The CDR3 does not close with the conserved phenylalanine or tryptophan, likely indicating a read error. The V gene is TRBV12-3 or TRBV12-4, the J gene TRBJ2-3; D unresolved. The CDR3 extends over 13 amino acids. V gave up 6 bases and J gave up 4 bases, with 11 bases separating them. This CDR3 reads CASRPVFPDTQYL. In DNA form, the CDR3 reads TGTGCCAGCAGGCCGGTTTTCCCAGATACGCAGTATCTT.

This clonotype was found many times. V is TRBV4-3 and J is TRBJ2-3; TRBD2 matches 11 bases. The trim removed 4 bases at V and 6 bases at J, leaving 9 bases unmatched. This CDR3 spans 16 amino acids. Germline V gene sequence: CDR1 LGHNA, CDR2 YSLEER. The CDR3 sequence is CASSPEGTSGGDTQYF. The DNA for the CDR3 is TGCGCCAGCAGCCCCGAGGGGACTAGCGGTGGGGATACGCAGTATTTT.

V gene TRBV3-1 combines with J gene TRBJ1-6, with D perhaps matching TRBD1 (5 bases). V lost 0 bases, J lost 14 bases, and 20 bases lay in between. The CDR3 sequence is 16 residues long. Germline loops: CDR1 LGHDT, CDR2 YNNKEL (reference sequence). CDR3 coding DNA: TGTGCCAGCAGCCAAGATCGATCCGGGACCTTTATCGCCCTCCACTTT. Residues: CASSQDRSGTFIALHF.

On this clonotype: One end of the junction is discordant with germline, which a read error may explain. The chain recombines TRBV4-1 with TRBJ2-7, with 7 bases aligning to TRBD1. The CDR3 extends over 17 amino acids. The V gene's germline CDR1 is MGHRA and CDR2 YSYEKL. The CDR3 sequence is CASCQEVSTGIIYEQYF. DNA for the CDR3: TGCGCCAGCTGCCAGGAAGTTTCGACAGGGATAATCTACGAGCAGTACTTC.

About this clonotype itself: An end of the junction differs from the germline gene, which may be a read error. The CDR3 loop is CSVNRLQEAQYF. The CDR3 DNA reads as TGCAGCGTTAACAGGCTTCAAGAGGCCCAGTACTTC. This chain uses TRBV29-1 with TRBJ2-5; D possibly corresponds to TRBD1 (5 bases). Per germline, CDR1 SQVTM and CDR2 ANQGSEA. The CDR3 consists of 12 residues. Full variable domain (outside the CDR3, taken from reference TRBV29-1 and TRBJ2-5): SAVISQKPSRDICQRGTSLTIQCQVDSQVTMMFWYRQQPGQSLTLIATANQGSEATYESGFVIDKFPISRPNLTFSTLTVSNMSPEDSSIYLCSVNRLQEAQYFGPGTRLLVL.

This clonotype appeared many times. The chain couples TRBV20-1 to TRBJ1-1; D remains ambiguous. The CDR3 is made up of 14 amino acids. CDR1 DFQATT and CDR2 SNEGSKA come from the germline V gene (reference sequence). With 6 bases removed from V and 0 bases from J, the gap between germline ends came to 14 bases. CDR3 amino acids: CSALHGTLNTEAFF. As DNA, the CDR3 is TGCAGTGCACTCCACGGCACCCTGAACACTGAAGCTTTCTTT.